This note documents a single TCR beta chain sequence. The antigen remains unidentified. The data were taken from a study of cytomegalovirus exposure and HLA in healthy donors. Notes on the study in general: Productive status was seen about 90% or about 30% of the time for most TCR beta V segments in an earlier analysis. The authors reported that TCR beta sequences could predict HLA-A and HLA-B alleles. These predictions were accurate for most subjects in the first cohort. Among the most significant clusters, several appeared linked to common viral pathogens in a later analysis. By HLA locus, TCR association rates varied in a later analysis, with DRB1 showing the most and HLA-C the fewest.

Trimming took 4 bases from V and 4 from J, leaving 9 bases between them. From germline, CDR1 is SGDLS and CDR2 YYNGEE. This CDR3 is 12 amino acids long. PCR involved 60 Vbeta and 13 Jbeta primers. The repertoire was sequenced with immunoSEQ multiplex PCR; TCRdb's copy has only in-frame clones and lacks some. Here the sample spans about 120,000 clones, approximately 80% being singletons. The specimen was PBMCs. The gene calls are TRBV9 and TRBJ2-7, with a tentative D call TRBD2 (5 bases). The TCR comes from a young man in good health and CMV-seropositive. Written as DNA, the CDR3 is TGTGCCAGCAGCTCCGAGGGATACGAGCAGTACTTC. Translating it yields CASSSEGYEQYF. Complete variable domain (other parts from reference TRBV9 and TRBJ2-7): DSGVTQTPKHLITATGQRVTLRCSPRSGDLSVYWYQQSLDQGLQFLIQYYNGEERAKGNILERFSAQQFPDLHSELNLSSLELGDSALYFCASSSEGYEQYFGPGTRLTVT.